The clone carrying this T cell receptor (beta chain) was counted between two and nine times. PCR used 60 Vbeta primers and 13 Jbeta primers. The repertoire was sequenced with immunoSEQ multiplex PCR; TCRdb's copy has only in-frame clones and lacks some. This sample has 95,000 to 150,000 clones, with under 12% found just once. This entry comes from a study of cytomegalovirus exposure and HLA in healthy donors. As for the study in general: For the roughly 400 genotyped donors, about 81% fell within the Caucasian-associated ancestry cluster.

Germline V gene lookup returns CDR1 SEHNR and CDR2 FQNEAQ (reference sequence). This CDR3 is 15 amino acids long. The germline V and J ends were trimmed by 3 bases and 3 bases, with 15 bases remaining between them. The gene calls are TRBV7-9 and TRBJ2-7, with a weak D call TRBD2 (5 bases). The sequencing input was PBMCs. The TCR sequence derives from a woman between 18 and 30 years old in good health and CMV-seropositive. The CDR3 DNA reads as TGTGCCAGCAGCTTGGAGAGCGGATCCCTCTACGAGCAGTACTTC. It yields the protein CASSLESGSLYEQYF.